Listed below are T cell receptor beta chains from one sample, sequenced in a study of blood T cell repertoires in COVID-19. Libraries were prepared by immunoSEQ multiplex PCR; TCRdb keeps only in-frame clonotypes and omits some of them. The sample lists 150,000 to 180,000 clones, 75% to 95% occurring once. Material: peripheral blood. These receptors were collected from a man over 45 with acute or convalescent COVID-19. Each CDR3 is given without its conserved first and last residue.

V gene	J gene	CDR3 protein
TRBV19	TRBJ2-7	ASSTAGSYEQY
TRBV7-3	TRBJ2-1	ASSLVGTSGSNEQF
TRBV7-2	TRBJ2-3	ASSLGGGGNTDTQY
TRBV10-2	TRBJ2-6	ASSAGQDVSGANVLT
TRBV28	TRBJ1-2	ASSLIRTAYGYT
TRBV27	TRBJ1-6	ASSPDRAWTYNSPLH
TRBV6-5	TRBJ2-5	ASRRGREETQY
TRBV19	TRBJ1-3	ASRQGASGNTIY
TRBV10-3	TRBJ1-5	ASKDISSNQPQH
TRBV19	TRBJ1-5	ASSEQARQPQH
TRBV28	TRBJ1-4	ASSNGQAPEKLF
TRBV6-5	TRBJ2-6	ASIPGRSGANVLT